This TCR beta chain was obtained from a study of beta chain features in type 1 diabetes. For the study at large: Cells sorted and examined across all samples totaled around 110,000,000.

The entirety of the isolated RNA underwent reverse transcription, so expressed TCRB transcripts were sequenced. Method: immunoSEQ multiplex PCR; TCRdb's copy keeps in-frame clones and lacks some. The sample lists about 150,000 clones, about 13% occurring once. Turning to this clone: Antigen unknown.

General study points: When cDNA is sequenced, cells with high TCR expression could be over-represented. The study found moderately but significantly shorter TCRB CDR3s in all four CD4+ subsets of Type 1 diabetes patients.

The V end was cut by 1 base, the J end by 3 bases, with 14 bases between. The CDR3 is 16 residues long. Germline assignment: CDR1 SGHDT and CDR2 YYEEEE. The chain is built from TRBV5-6 and TRBJ1-3; no clear D. The sequencing sample was made of central memory CD4+ T cells from blood. The clonotype was recovered from a man between 18 and 35 years old with type 1 diabetes. The CDR3 DNA is TGTGCCAGCAGCTTGTTGGCCTCCGGGAGTGGAAACACCATATATTTT. Amino acids: CASSLLASGSGNTIYF.